One T cell receptor beta chain is described in this entry. Clones were sequenced by immunoSEQ multiplex PCR, and TCRdb holds only the in-frame ones, with some missing. The sample yields approximately 15,000 clones, around 84% seen once. This entry comes from a study of blood T cell dynamics during melanoma immunotherapy. This CDR3 is 14 amino acids long. J lost 2 bases, V lost 5 bases, and 3 bases had no gene match. Germline CDR1 reads MNHEY; CDR2 reads SVGAGI. Time point here: pre-treatment baseline. Samples come from before therapy and from week 3 after the first blockade cycle. Response was assessed by RECIST 1.1 at 12 weeks, except a couple of rapid progressors.

The sequences come from blood, collected from a patient treated with checkpoint blockade. This clonotype was sampled from a human donor with melanoma. The V call is TRBV6-5, the J call TRBJ2-7; 10 bases agree with TRBD1. The DNA of the CDR3 is TGTGCCAGCAGTGGGACAGGGGTTACCTACGAGCAGTACTTC. This sequence encodes CASSGTGVTYEQYF.